The 25 T cell receptor beta chains below come from one sample, sequenced in a study of control samples from healthy donors and cancer patients. Assay: immunoSEQ multiplex PCR; the TCRdb copy retains only in-frame clones and omits some. The table includes about 120,000 clones, around 89% detected once. The specimen was blood. The receptors here all came from a man aged 35-49 years in good health.

J is TRBJ1-2 and V is TRBV7-2; TRBD1 might be the D (5 bases). The CDR3 spans 13 residues. Germline-derived CDR1 and CDR2 are SGHTA and FQGNSA. V lost 2 bases, J lost 2 bases, and 6 bases lay in between. The CDR3 coding sequence is TGTGCCAGCAGCTTAAGGGGAAACTATGGCTACACCTTC. This sequence encodes CASSLRGNYGYTF.

The V and J genes are TRBV11-3 and TRBJ2-5, with a possible D match to TRBD1 (5 bases). V was clipped by 4 bases and J by 2 bases, with 14 bases between them. The CDR3 length is 15 residues. Germline V gives CDR1 SGHNT, CDR2 YENEEA. CDR3 protein: CASSSPDNHQETQYF. Here the CDR3 DNA reads TGTGCCAGCAGCTCGCCGGACAACCATCAAGAGACCCAGTACTTC.

The V and J genes are TRBV6-2 or TRBV6-3 and TRBJ1-1; possibly TRBD1 for D (5 bases). The V end was cut by 6 bases, the J end by 1 base, with 9 bases between. This CDR3 contains 13 residues. In germline, CDR1 is MNHEY, CDR2 SVGEGT. The CDR3: CASSLTGNTEAFF. The CDR3 DNA sequence: TGTGCCAGCAGCCTAACAGGGAACACTGAAGCTTTCTTT.

This rearrangement joins TRBV5-6 to TRBJ2-1; D gene unclear. This CDR3 has 13 amino acids. Trimming removed 1 base from V and 9 bases from J, with 11 bases in between. CDR1 is SGHDT and CDR2 is YYEEEE in the germline V gene. In DNA form, the CDR3 reads TGTGCCAGCAGCTTGTCCTCTAGAGGTGAGCAGTTCTTC. Translated: CASSLSSRGEQFF.

The rearrangement uses TRBV7-2 and TRBJ1-1, with D possibly matching TRBD1 (6 bases). The germline gives CDR1 SGHTA, CDR2 FQGNSA. CDR3 length: 16 amino acids. V was pared by 5 bases and J by 0 bases, with 16 bases between. CDR3 nucleotides: TGTGCCAGCAGCCCCGGCGGGGGGCGGCTGAACACTGAAGCTTTCTTT. It specifies CASSPGGGRLNTEAFF.

The chain joins TRBV25-1 to TRBJ1-2; TRBD1 matches at 9 bases. Germline assignment: CDR1 MGHDK and CDR2 SYGVNS. V lost 2 bases to trimming and J lost 3 bases; unmatched junction nucleotides: 4. This CDR3 has 15 residues. CDR3 protein: CASSEPGQGDYGYTF. The CDR3 nucleotides are TGTGCCAGCAGTGAACCGGGACAGGGAGACTATGGCTACACCTTC.

This clone was observed once. The chain links TRBV24-1 to TRBJ1-2; perhaps TRBD1 as D (5 bases). There are 15 residues in the CDR3. Germline V gene data show CDR1 as KGHDR and CDR2 as SFDVKD. V was pared by 4 bases and J by 5 bases, with 16 bases between. The CDR3 nucleotides are TGTGCCACCAGTGACCCCTGGGCAGGGAAGTATGGCTACACCTTC. This translates into CATSDPWAGKYGYTF.

This clone was detected once. The V call is TRBV7-9, the J call TRBJ1-4; D is possibly TRBD1 (5 bases). Germline values: CDR1 SEHNR, CDR2 FQNEAQ (reference sequence). The V end lost 2 bases, the J end lost 5 bases, and 15 bases lay between the germline ends. The CDR3 spans 16 residues. In DNA form, the CDR3 reads TGTGCCAGCAGCTTACTATCACATAGGGGAAATGAAAAACTGTTTTTT. The encoded protein is CASSLLSHRGNEKLFF. Looking up the rest from reference TRBV7-9 and TRBJ1-4 gives the full variable domain: DTGVSQNPRHKITKRGQNVTFRCDPISEHNRLYWYRQTLGQGPEFLTYFQNEAQLEKSRLLSDRFSAERPKGSFSTLEIQRTEQGDSAMYLCASSLLSHRGNEKLFFGSGTQLSVL.

This chain joins TRBV27 and TRBJ1-2; no clear D gene. The V and J ends lost 2 bases and 8 bases respectively, with 12 bases between them. The germline gives CDR1 MNHEY, CDR2 SMNVEV (reference sequence). The length of the CDR3 is 13 residues. CDR3 in DNA: TGTGCCAGCAGTTTAGATGGCCGGGGAGGCTACACCTTC. Amino acids: CASSLDGRGGYTF.

This chain connects TRBV20-1 to TRBJ2-1; D gene unclear. V lost 5 bases, J lost 6 bases, and 8 bases lay in between. The germline V gene encodes CDR1 DFQATT and CDR2 SNEGSKA (reference sequence). The CDR3 totals 11 residues. For the CDR3, the DNA is TGCAGTGCTCCCGGGCCCAATGAGCAGTTCTTC. Encoded protein: CSAPGPNEQFF.

This sequence joins TRBV12-5 and TRBJ1-1; D ambiguous. Trimming left V 7 bases short and J 4 bases short, with 13 bases between. The germline V gene has CDR1 LGHNT and CDR2 FRNRAP. The CDR3 has 13 amino acids. The CDR3, as DNA: TGTGCTAGTGCTCCGTTTGAGTTCACTGAAGCTTTCTTT. Protein product: CASAPFEFTEAFF. Together with reference TRBV12-5 and TRBJ1-1, the CDR3 gives the full variable domain: DARVTQTPRHKVTEMGQEVTMRCQPILGHNTVFWYRQTMMQGLELLAYFRNRAPLDDSGMPKDRFSAEMPDATLATLKIQPSEPRDSAVYFCASAPFEFTEAFFGQGTRLTVV.

This clone showed up just once. The CDR3 DNA reads TGTGCCAGCAGCTTAACGTTCCGGGGGGACACCGGGGAGCTGTTTTTT. It translates to CASSLTFRGDTGELFF. J is TRBJ2-2 and V is TRBV7-3; 7 bases agree with TRBD2. Germline V gene lookup returns CDR1 SGHTA and CDR2 FQGTGA. Trimming cost V 0 bases and J 3 bases; bases outside gene matches: 4. The CDR3 consists of 16 residues.

This chain links TRBV5-1 with TRBJ2-7; perhaps TRBD2 as D (5 bases). CDR1 is SGHRS and CDR2 is YFSETQ in the germline V gene. CDR3 size: 13 residues. With 4 bases removed from V and 2 bases from J, the gap between germline ends came to 10 bases. The CDR3 coding sequence is TGCGCCAGCAGCACCGAGAGGGCCTACGAGCAGTACTTC. It encodes CASSTERAYEQYF.

The chain links TRBV4-2 to TRBJ1-6; D is unresolved. The CDR3 length is 15 residues. Germline-derived CDR1 and CDR2 are LGHNA and YNFKEQ. V dropped 0 bases and J dropped 7 bases, with 10 bases sitting between them. DNA of the CDR3: TGTGCCAGCAGCCAAGATAGCCGCCAGAATTCACCCCTCCACTTT. Residues: CASSQDSRQNSPLHF.

This clone was detected only a few times. This chain uses TRBV5-6 with TRBJ1-2; perhaps TRBD1 as D (5 bases). V gave up 0 bases and J gave up 8 bases, with 17 bases separating them. The CDR3 loop spans 15 amino acids. CDR1 is SGHDT, CDR2 YYEEEE, per germline. The CDR3 coding sequence is TGTGCCAGCAGCTTGGGGGGACGGACCCTTGGGGGCTACACCTTC. Encoded protein: CASSLGGRTLGGYTF. Together with reference TRBV5-6 and TRBJ1-2, the CDR3 gives the full variable domain: DAGVTQSPTHLIKTRGQQVTLRCSPKSGHDTVSWYQQALGQGPQFIFQYYEEEERQRGNFPDRFSGHQFPNYSSELNVNALLLGDSALYLCASSLGGRTLGGYTFGSGTRLTVV.

This chain uses TRBV21-1 with TRBJ1-2. TRBV21-1 is recorded as a pseudogene. This CDR3 is built from 14 residues. The CDR3 bases are TGTGCCAGCAGCAAAGGGGGATCTAACTATGGCTACACCTTC. Amino acids: CASSKGGSNYGYTF.

The chain combines TRBV19 with TRBJ1-2; TRBD1 is a possible D gene (6 bases). The CDR3 has 22 amino acids. The germline V and J ends were trimmed by 10 bases and 12 bases, with 51 bases remaining between them. Germline CDR1 is LNHDA and CDR2 is SQIVND (reference sequence). The CDR3 DNA sequence: TGTGCCACCCCTCCCTCGGGGGACAAAAAAAACTATGATGGTTATGGGTTCGGTCGGAACACCTTC. This encodes CATPPSGDKKNYDGYGFGRNTF.

J is TRBJ2-5 and V is TRBV6-4; TRBD2 agrees at 12 bases. This CDR3 comprises 17 residues. The germline CDR1 and CDR2 sequences are MRHNA and SNTAGT. V lost 6 bases to trimming and J lost 4 bases; unmatched junction nucleotides: 12. For the CDR3, the DNA is TGTGCCAGCAGCCGAACGATCCTAGCGGGGGGGCCAGAGACCCAGTACTTC. Its protein is CASSRTILAGGPETQYF.

The V and J genes are TRBV28 and TRBJ1-1, with D uncertain. The CDR3 extends over 15 amino acids. Germline-derived CDR1 and CDR2 are MDHEN and SYDVKM. Trimming left V 3 bases short and J 0 bases short, with 11 bases between. For the CDR3, the DNA is TGTGCCAGCAGTTTTAACGAAATACTGAACACTGAAGCTTTCTTT. It codes for CASSFNEILNTEAFF.

The chain joins TRBV4-1 to TRBJ1-5; perhaps TRBD1 as D (5 bases). The CDR3 covers 14 residues. The germline V and J ends were trimmed by 4 bases and 2 bases, with 9 bases remaining between them. Looked up from germline, CDR1 is MGHRA and CDR2 is YSYEKL. CDR3 DNA: TGCGCCAGCAGCCGACGGGACGGCAATCAGCCCCAGCATTTT. Translation gives CASSRRDGNQPQHF.

CDR3 protein: CASSNTGQAGYTF. The CDR3 nucleotides read TGTGCCAGTAGTAACACAGGGCAGGCTGGCTACACCTTC. J is TRBJ1-2 and V is TRBV19; weak D call: TRBD1 (6 bases). The CDR3 covers 13 residues. Trimming removed 4 bases at V and 7 bases at J, with 13 bases between. Looked up from germline, CDR1 is LNHDA and CDR2 is SQIVND (reference sequence).

This clone appeared once. This sequence joins TRBV5-5 and TRBJ2-3, with D maybe TRBD1 (5 bases). From germline, CDR1 is SGHKS and CDR2 YYEKEE (reference sequence). The V and J ends lost 3 bases and 14 bases respectively, with 16 bases between them. The CDR3 is 12 residues long. CDR3 in DNA: TGTGCCAGCAGCTCCAGGGTGCCGACTCTGTATTTT. Translated: CASSSRVPTLYF.

The V and J genes are TRBV19 and TRBJ2-6, with 10 bases matching TRBD1. V gave up 8 bases and J gave up 2 bases; unmatched junction bases: 3. In germline, CDR1 is LNHDA, CDR2 SQIVND (reference sequence). The CDR3 is 15 amino acids. As DNA, the CDR3 is TGTGCCAGTGGGACAGGGGACGCTGGGGCCAACGTCCTGACTTTC. This sequence encodes CASGTGDAGANVLTF.

The V gene is TRBV28, the J gene TRBJ2-2; D is possibly TRBD2 (5 bases). Trimming pared 8 bases from V and 6 bases from J, leaving 13 bases between. The CDR3 totals 13 residues. The germline V gene encodes CDR1 MDHEN and CDR2 SYDVKM. CDR3 region: CASHQAVSGELFF. CDR3 in DNA: TGTGCCAGCCACCAAGCGGTTTCCGGGGAGCTGTTTTTT. Drawing the rest from reference TRBV28 and TRBJ2-2, the complete variable domain is DVKVTQSSRYLVKRTGEKVFLECVQDMDHENMFWYRQDPGLGLRLIYFSYDVKMKEKGDIPEGYSVSREKKERFSLILESASTNQTSMYLCASHQAVSGELFFGEGSRLTVL.

The rearrangement uses TRBV7-9 and TRBJ1-1; D ambiguous. CDR1 and CDR2 (germline): SEHNR, FQNEAQ (reference sequence). The CDR3 consists of 13 residues. Deletions cut 1 base from V and 6 bases from J, with 9 bases between. The CDR3 coding sequence is TGTGCCAGCAGCTTAGAGACATTCTCTGAAGCTTTCTTT. Protein sequence: CASSLETFSEAFF.